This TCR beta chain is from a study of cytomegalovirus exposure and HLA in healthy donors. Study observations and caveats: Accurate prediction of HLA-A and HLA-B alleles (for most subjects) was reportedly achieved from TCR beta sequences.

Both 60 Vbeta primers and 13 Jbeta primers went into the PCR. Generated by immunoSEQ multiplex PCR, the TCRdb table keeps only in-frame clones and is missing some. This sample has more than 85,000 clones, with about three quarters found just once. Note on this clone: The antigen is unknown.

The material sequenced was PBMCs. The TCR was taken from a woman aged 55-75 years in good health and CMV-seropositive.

CDR3 sequence: CASSEQGLDIQYF. CDR3 DNA sequence: TGTGCCAGCTCAGAACAGGGATTGGACATTCAGTACTTC. The chain recombines TRBV18 with TRBJ2-4; D is possibly TRBD1 (6 bases). The germline V gene has CDR1 KGHSH and CDR2 LQKENI. Trimming stripped 5 bases from V and 8 bases from J, with 13 bases between. The CDR3 is made up of 13 amino acids. Complete variable domain (other parts from reference TRBV18 and TRBJ2-4): NAGVMQNPRHLVRRRGQEARLRCSPMKGHSHVYWYRQLPEEGLKFMVYLQKENIIDESGMPKERFSAEFPKEGPSILRIQQVVRGDSAAYFCASSEQGLDIQYFGAGTRLSVL.